A single sample is the source of the 10 T cell receptor beta chains below, sequenced in a study of cytomegalovirus exposure and HLA in healthy donors (dated by TCRdb to the late 2010s). Libraries were constructed by the immunoSEQ multiplex PCR assay. For the multiplex PCR, a mixture combining 60 forward primers for TCR Vbeta segments and 13 reverse primers for TCR Jbeta segments was used. The source is immuneACCESS, and TCRdb retained only in-frame sequences with V and J called. Part of the clones is not carried over; for the studies checked, unresolved V genes explain less than half of this, and the remainder is unexplained. Within this sample are about 94,000 clones, with approximately 66% of them counted one time only. The ten largest clones take up 3.5% to 4.5% of the sample. The sequenced sample was PBMCs. The receptors derive from a man aged 25-45 years in good health and CMV-seronegative.

The chain links TRBV6-5 to TRBJ1-2, with 10 nucleotides matching TRBD1. Germline V gives CDR1 MNHEY, CDR2 SVGAGI. This CDR3 spans 14 amino acids. The junction had 7 bases not matched to a gene; V was cut back by 5 bases and J by 7 bases. CDR3 in DNA: TGTGCCAGCAGTGAACGACAGGGGGCGGGTGGCTACACCTTC. Protein: CASSERQGAGGYTF.

This chain joins TRBV5-1 and TRBJ1-3; weak D call: TRBD1 (6 bases). Trimming stripped 1 base from V and 6 bases from J, with 17 bases between. The CDR3 loop spans 16 amino acids. The germline V gene has CDR1 SGHRS and CDR2 YFSETQ. In DNA, the CDR3 is TGCGCCAGCAGCTTGTCGGGGGGGCCCCCGGCAAACACCATATATTTT. As protein: CASSLSGGPPANTIYF. The full variable domain, with the rest looked up from reference TRBV5-1 and TRBJ1-3, is KAGVTQTPRYLIKTRGQQVTLSCSPISGHRSVSWYQQTPGQGLQFLFEYFSETQRNKGNFPGRFSGRQFSNSRSEMNVSTLELGDSALYLCASSLSGGPPANTIYFGEGSWLTVV.

The table lists this clone with a few counts. V gene TRBV6-5 combines with J gene TRBJ2-3; 10 positions match TRBD2. This CDR3 is built from 15 residues. Germline V CDR1 and CDR2: MNHEY, SVGAGI. Germline trimming cut 5 bases from V and 3 bases from J; bases unmatched to any gene: 5. CDR3 region: CASSSLAGVTDTQYF. The CDR3 region has the DNA TGTGCCAGCAGTAGCCTAGCGGGAGTGACAGATACGCAGTATTTT.

The CDR3 nucleotides read TGTGCCAGCAGTGAGCGGAGGGTCGACGAGCAGTACTTC. Amino acids: CASSERRVDEQYF. The chain joins TRBV6-1 to TRBJ2-7; perhaps TRBD2 as D (6 bases). CDR1 is MNHNS, CDR2 SASEGT, per germline. The V end lost 3 bases, the J end lost 5 bases, and 11 bases lay between the germline ends. This CDR3 is 13 amino acids long.

This sequence joins TRBV5-1 and TRBJ1-5, with a tentative D call TRBD1 (6 bases). The germline V and J ends were trimmed by 4 bases and 2 bases, with 10 bases remaining between them. This CDR3 contains 14 residues. Germline-derived CDR1 and CDR2 are SGHRS and YFSETQ. CDR3 sequence reads: CASSPEGGNQPQHF. In nucleotides, the CDR3 is TGCGCCAGCAGCCCCGAGGGGGGCAATCAGCCCCAGCATTTT.

Here the CDR3 reads CASSYSKVGGSTEAFF. The CDR3, as DNA: TGTGCCAGCAGTTACTCGAAGGTCGGCGGGAGCACTGAAGCTTTCTTT. The rearrangement joins TRBV6-5 to TRBJ1-1; D not certain. This CDR3 is built from 16 residues. Trimming cost V 0 bases and J 4 bases, with 15 bases left between them. Germline CDR1 reads MNHEY; CDR2 reads SVGAGI.

The chain links TRBV5-1 to TRBJ1-3; 7 positions match TRBD1. The CDR3 is 15 amino acids. Trimming cost V 1 base and J 1 base; bases outside gene matches: 2. Germline assignment: CDR1 SGHRS and CDR2 YFSETQ. The CDR3 bases are TGCGCCAGCAGCTTGACAGGGGAATCTGGAAACACCATATATTTT. This encodes CASSLTGESGNTIYF.

This clone has more than one count but fewer than ten. The chain is built from TRBV6-5 and TRBJ2-7; TRBD1 agrees at 12 bases. Looked up from germline, CDR1 is MNHEY and CDR2 is SVGAGI. V lost 6 bases, J lost 4 bases, and 4 bases stayed unmatched. This CDR3 is built from 14 residues. This CDR3 reads CASRPGQGAYEQYF. CDR3 bases: TGTGCCAGCAGGCCGGGACAGGGGGCTTACGAGCAGTACTTC.

There are many counts of this clone. This chain uses TRBV30 with TRBJ2-7; D remains unclear. Germline assignment: CDR1 GTSNPN and CDR2 SVGIG (reference sequence). This CDR3 is 12 amino acids long. The germline V and J ends were trimmed by 8 bases and 0 bases, with 11 bases remaining between them. The CDR3 is CARSLGSYEQYF. The CDR3 DNA reads as TGTGCCCGGTCCCTTGGCTCCTACGAGCAGTACTTC. The full variable domain, rest sourced from reference TRBV30 and TRBJ2-7, is SQTIHQWPATLVQPVGSPLSLECTVEGTSNPNLYWYRQAAGRGLQLLFYSVGIGQISSEVPQNLSASRPQDRQFILSSKKLLLSDSGFYLCARSLGSYEQYFGPGTRLTVT.

This chain links TRBV7-9 with TRBJ1-2; TRBD1 matches at 10 bases. With 6 bases clipped from V and 4 bases from J, the junction kept 8 bases outside the gene matches. CDR1 SEHNR and CDR2 FQNEAQ come from the germline V gene (reference sequence). This CDR3 comprises 15 residues. The CDR3 nucleotides are TGTGCCAGCAGGGGACCGGGACAGGGGACCTATGGCTACACCTTC. Protein product: CASRGPGQGTYGYTF.